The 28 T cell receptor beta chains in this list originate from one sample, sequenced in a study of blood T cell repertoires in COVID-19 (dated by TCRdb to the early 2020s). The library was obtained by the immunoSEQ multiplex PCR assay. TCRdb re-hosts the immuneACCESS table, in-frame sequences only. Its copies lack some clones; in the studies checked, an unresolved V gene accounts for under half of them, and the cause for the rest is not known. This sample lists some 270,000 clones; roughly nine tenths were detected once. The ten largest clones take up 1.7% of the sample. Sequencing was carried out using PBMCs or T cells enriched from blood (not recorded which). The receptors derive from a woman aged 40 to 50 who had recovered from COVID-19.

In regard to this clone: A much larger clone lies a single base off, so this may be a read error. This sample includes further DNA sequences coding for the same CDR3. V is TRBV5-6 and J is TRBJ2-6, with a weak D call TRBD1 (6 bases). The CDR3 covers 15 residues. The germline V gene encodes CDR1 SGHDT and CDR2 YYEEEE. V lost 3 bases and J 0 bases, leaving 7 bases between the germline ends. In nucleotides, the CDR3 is TGTGCCAGCAGCTCCAGGGGCTCTGGGGCCAACGTCCTGACTTTC. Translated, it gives CASSSRGSGANVLTF.

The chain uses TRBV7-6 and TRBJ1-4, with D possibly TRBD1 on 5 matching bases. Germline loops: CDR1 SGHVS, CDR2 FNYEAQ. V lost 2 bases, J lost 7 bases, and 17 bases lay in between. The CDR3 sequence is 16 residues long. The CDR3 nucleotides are TGTGCCAGCAGCTTAATGGGACGGCAGGGAGGTGAAAAACTGTTTTTT. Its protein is CASSLMGRQGGEKLFF.

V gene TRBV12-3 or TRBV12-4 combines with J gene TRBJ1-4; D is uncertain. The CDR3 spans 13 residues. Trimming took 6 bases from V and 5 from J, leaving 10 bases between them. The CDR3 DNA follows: TGTGCCAGCAGACGCGGGCTCAATGAAAAACTGTTTTTT. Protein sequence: CASRRGLNEKLFF.

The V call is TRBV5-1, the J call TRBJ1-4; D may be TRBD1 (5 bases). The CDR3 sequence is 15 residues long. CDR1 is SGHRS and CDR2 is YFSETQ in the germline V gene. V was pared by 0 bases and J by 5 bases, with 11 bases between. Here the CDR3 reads CASSLGQLTNEKLFF. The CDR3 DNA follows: TGCGCCAGCAGCTTGGGACAGCTCACCAATGAAAAACTGTTTTTT.

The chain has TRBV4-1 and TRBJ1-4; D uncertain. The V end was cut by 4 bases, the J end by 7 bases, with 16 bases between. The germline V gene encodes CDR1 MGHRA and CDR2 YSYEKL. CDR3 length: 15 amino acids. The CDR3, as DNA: TGCGCCAGCAGCCCCTACTCGGGTTTTGTTGAAAAACTGTTTTTT. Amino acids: CASSPYSGFVEKLFF.

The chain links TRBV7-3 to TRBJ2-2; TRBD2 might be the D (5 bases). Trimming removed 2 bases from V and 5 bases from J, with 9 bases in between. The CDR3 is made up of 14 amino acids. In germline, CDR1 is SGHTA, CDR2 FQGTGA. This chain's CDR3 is CASSLVAGTGELFF. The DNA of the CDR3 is TGTGCCAGCAGCTTAGTGGCGGGTACCGGGGAGCTGTTTTTT.

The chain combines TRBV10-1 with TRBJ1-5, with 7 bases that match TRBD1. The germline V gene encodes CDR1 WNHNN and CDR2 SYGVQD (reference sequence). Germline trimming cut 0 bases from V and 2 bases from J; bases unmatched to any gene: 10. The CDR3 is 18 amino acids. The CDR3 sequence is CASSESQGGAGGNQPQHF. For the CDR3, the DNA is TGCGCCAGCAGTGAGTCACAAGGGGGCGCGGGTGGCAATCAGCCCCAGCATTTT.

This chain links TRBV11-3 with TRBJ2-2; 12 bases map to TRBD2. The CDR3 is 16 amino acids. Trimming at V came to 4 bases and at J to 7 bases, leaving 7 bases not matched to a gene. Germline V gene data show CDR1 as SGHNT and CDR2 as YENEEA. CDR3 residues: CASSSRLAGEGGELFF. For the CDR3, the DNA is TGTGCCAGCAGCTCCCGACTAGCGGGAGAGGGCGGGGAGCTGTTTTTT.

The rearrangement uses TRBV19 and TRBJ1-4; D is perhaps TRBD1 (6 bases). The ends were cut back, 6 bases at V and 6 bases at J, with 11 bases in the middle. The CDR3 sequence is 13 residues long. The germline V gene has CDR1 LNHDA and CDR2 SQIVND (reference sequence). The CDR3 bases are TGTGCCAGTAGAGGCAGGGGCGATGAAAAACTGTTTTTT. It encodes CASRGRGDEKLFF.

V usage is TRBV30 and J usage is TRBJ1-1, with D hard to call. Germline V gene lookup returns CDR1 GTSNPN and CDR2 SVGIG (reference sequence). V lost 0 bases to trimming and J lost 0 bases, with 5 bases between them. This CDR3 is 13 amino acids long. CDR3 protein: CAWSVHLNTEAFF. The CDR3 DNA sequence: TGTGCCTGGAGTGTCCACTTGAACACTGAAGCTTTCTTT.

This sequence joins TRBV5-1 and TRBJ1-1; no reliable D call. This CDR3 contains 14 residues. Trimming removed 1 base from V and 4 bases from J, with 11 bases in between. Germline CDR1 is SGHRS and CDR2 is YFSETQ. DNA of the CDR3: TGCGCCAGCAGCTTGTCCCCAGACACCACTGAAGCTTTCTTT. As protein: CASSLSPDTTEAFF.

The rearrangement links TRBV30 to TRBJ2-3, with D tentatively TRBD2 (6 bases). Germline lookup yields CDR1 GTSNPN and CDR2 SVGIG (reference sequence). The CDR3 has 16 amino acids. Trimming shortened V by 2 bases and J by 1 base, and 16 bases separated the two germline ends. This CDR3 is CAWSRRGGFGTDTQYF. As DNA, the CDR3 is TGTGCCTGGAGTAGGCGGGGCGGATTCGGCACAGATACGCAGTATTTT.

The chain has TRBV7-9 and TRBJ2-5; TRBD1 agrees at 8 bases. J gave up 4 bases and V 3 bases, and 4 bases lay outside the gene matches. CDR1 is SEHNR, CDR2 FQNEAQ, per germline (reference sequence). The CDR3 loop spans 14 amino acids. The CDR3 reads CASSFPGGRETQYF. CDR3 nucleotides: TGTGCCAGCAGCTTTCCAGGGGGCCGAGAGACCCAGTACTTC.

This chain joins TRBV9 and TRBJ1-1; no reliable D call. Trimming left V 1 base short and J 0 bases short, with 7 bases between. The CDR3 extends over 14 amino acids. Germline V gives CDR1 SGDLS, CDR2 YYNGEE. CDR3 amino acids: CASSVLAVNTEAFF. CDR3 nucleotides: TGTGCCAGCAGCGTATTGGCAGTGAACACTGAAGCTTTCTTT. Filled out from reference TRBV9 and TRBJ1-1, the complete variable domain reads DSGVTQTPKHLITATGQRVTLRCSPRSGDLSVYWYQQSLDQGLQFLIQYYNGEERAKGNILERFSAQQFPDLHSELNLSSLELGDSALYFCASSVLAVNTEAFFGQGTRLTVV.

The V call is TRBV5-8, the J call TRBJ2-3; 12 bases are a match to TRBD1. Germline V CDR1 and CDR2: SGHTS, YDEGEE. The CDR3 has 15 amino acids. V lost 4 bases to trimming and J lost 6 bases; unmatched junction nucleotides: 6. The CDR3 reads CASSKGQGAGDTQYF. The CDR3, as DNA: TGTGCCAGCAGCAAGGGACAGGGGGCAGGGGATACGCAGTATTTT.

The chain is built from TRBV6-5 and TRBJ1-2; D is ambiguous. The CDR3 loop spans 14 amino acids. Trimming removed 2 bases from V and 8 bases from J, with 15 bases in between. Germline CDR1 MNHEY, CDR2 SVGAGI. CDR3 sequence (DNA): TGTGCCAGCAGTTACGTAGGCAGGCCGGCCGGCTACACCTTC. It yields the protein CASSYVGRPAGYTF.

Written as DNA, the CDR3 is TGTGCCAGCAAACAGTTTTCGATTAACTATGGCTACACCTTC. It is translated as CASKQFSINYGYTF. The chain uses TRBV2 and TRBJ1-2; no firm D call. This CDR3 has 14 residues. V lost 7 bases and J lost 1, with 13 bases in between. Germline CDR1 SNHLY, CDR2 FYNNEI.

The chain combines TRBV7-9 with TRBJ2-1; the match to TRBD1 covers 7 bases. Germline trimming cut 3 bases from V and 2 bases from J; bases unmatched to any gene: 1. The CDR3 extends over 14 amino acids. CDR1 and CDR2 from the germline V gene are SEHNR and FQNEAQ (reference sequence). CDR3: CASSFGTAYNEQFF. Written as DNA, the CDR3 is TGTGCCAGCAGCTTTGGGACAGCCTACAATGAGCAGTTCTTC.

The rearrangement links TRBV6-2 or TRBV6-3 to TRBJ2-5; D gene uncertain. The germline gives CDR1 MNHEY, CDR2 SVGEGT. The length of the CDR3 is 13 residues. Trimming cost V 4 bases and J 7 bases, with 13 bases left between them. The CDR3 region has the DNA TGTGCCAGCAGTTTAGGAGTCCTTGGGACCCAGTACTTC. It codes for CASSLGVLGTQYF.

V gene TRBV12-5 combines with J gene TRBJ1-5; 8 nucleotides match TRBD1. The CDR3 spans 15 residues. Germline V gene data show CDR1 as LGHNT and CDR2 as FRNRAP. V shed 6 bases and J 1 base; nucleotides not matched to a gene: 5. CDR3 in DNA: TGTGCTAGTGGGGGTCAGGGGGCGAGCAATCAGCCCCAGCATTTT. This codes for CASGGQGASNQPQHF. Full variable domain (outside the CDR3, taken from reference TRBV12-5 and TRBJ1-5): DARVTQTPRHKVTEMGQEVTMRCQPILGHNTVFWYRQTMMQGLELLAYFRNRAPLDDSGMPKDRFSAEMPDATLATLKIQPSEPRDSAVYFCASGGQGASNQPQHFGDGTRLSIL.

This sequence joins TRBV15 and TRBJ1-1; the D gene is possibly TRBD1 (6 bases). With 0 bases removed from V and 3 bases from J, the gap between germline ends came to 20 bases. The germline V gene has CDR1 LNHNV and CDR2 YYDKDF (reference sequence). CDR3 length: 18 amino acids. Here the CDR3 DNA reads TGTGCCACCAGCAGAGATCCGCCAGGGGCGGCCTGGGACACTGAAGCTTTCTTT. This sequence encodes CATSRDPPGAAWDTEAFF.

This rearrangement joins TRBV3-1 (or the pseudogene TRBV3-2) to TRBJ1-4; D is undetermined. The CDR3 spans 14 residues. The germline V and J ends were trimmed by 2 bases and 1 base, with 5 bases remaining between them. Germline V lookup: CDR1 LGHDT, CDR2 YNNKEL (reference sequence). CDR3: CASSQRRTNEKLFF. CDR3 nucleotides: TGTGCCAGCAGCCAACGTAGAACTAATGAAAAACTGTTTTTT.

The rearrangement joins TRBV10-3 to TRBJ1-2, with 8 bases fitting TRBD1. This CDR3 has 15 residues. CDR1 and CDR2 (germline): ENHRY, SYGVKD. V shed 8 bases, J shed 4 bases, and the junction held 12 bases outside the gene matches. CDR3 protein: CAIGPQGASSYGYTF. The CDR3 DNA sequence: TGTGCCATCGGACCCCAGGGGGCGTCCTCCTATGGCTACACCTTC.

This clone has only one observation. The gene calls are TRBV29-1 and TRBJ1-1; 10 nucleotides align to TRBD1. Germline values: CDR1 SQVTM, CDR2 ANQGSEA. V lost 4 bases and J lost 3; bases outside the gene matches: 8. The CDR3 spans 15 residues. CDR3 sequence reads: CSVGGQGGLDTEAFF. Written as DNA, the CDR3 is TGCAGCGTTGGAGGACAGGGGGGATTGGACACTGAAGCTTTCTTT.

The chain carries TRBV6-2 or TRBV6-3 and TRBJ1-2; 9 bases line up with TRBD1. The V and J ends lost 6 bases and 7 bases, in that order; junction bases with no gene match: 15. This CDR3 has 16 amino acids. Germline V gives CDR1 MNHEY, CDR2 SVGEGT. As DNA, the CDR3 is TGTGCCAGCAGCCCTGGACAGGGGAGACCGGGCGTTGGCTACACCTTC. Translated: CASSPGQGRPGVGYTF.

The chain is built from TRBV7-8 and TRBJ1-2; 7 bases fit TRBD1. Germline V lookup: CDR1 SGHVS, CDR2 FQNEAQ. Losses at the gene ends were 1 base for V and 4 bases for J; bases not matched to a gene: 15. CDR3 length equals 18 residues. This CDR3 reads CASSLGSAGGRAFYGYTF. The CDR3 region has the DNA TGTGCCAGCAGCTTAGGTTCCGCAGGGGGGCGGGCCTTCTATGGCTACACCTTC. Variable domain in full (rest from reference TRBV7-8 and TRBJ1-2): GAGVSQSPRYKVAKRGQDVALRCDPISGHVSLFWYQQALGQGPEFLTYFQNEAQLDKSGLPSDRFFAERPEGSVSTLKIQRTQQEDSAVYLCASSLGSAGGRAFYGYTFGSGTRLTVV.

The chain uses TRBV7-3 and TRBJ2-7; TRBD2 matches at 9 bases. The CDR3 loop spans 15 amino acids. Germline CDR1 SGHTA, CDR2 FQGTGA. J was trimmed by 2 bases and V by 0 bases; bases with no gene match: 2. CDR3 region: CASSLTSGGTYEQYF. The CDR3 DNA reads TGTGCCAGCAGCTTAACTAGCGGGGGCACCTACGAGCAGTACTTC.

The CDR3 loop reads CAWIQGDRGMGTTGEQYF. For the CDR3, the DNA is TGTGCCTGGATTCAGGGGGACCGAGGGATGGGAACGACCGGGGAGCAGTACTTC. J is TRBJ2-7 and V is TRBV30, with 7 bases lining up with TRBD1. The CDR3 is 18 residues long. Germline CDR1 and CDR2: GTSNPN and SVGIG (reference sequence). Trimming at V came to 4 bases and at J to 7 bases, leaving 25 bases not matched to a gene.